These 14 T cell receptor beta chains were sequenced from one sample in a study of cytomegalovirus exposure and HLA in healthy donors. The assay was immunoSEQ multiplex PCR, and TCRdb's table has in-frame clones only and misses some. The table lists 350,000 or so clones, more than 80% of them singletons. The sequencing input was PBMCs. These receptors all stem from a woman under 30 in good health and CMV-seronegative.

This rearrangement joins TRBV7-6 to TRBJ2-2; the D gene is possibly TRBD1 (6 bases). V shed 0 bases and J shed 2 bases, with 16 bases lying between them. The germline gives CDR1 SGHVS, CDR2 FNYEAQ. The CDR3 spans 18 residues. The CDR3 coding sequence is TGTGCCAGCAGCTTAGCCCCATCCGACAGGACCAACACCGGGGAGCTGTTTTTT. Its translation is CASSLAPSDRTNTGELFF.

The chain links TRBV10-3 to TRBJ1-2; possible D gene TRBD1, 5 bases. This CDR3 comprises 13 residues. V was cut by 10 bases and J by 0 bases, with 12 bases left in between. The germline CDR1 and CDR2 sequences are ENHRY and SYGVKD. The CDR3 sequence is CATADSTNYGYTF. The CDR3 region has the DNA TGTGCCACCGCCGACAGTACTAACTATGGCTACACCTTC.

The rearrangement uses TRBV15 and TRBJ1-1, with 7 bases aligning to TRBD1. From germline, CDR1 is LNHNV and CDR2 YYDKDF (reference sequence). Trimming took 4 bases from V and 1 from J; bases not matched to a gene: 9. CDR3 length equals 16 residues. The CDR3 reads CATSKPYQGENTEAFF. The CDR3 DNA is TGTGCCACCAGCAAACCCTACCAGGGGGAGAACACTGAAGCTTTCTTT.

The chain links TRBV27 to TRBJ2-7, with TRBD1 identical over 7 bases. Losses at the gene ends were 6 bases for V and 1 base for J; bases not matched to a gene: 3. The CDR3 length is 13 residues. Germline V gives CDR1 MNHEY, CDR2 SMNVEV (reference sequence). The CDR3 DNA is TGTGCCAGCAGAAACAGGGGATCCTACGAGCAGTACTTC. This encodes CASRNRGSYEQYF.

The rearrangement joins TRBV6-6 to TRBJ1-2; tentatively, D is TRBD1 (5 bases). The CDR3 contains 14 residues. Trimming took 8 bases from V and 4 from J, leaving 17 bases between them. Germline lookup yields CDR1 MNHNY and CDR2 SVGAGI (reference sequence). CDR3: CASRPPTDRYGYTF. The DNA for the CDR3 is TGTGCCAGCCGCCCACCGACAGATCGCTATGGCTACACCTTC.

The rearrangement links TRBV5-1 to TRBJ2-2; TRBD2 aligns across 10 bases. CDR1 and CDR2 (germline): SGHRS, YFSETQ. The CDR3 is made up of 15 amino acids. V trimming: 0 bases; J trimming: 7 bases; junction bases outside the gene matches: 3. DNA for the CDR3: TGCGCCAGCAGCTTGGTTCCTAGCGGGAGCGGGGAGCTGTTTTTT. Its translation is CASSLVPSGSGELFF.

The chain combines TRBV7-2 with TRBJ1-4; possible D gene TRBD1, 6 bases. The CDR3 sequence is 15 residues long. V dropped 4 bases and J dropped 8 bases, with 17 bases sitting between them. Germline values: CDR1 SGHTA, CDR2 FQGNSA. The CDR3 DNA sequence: TGTGCCAGCAGCTCCTCCGGGACAATCCCCGAAAAACTGTTTTTT. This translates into CASSSSGTIPEKLFF. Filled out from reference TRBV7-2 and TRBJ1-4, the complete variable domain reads GAGVSQSPSNKVTEKGKDVELRCDPISGHTALYWYRQSLGQGLEFLIYFQGNSAPDKSGLPSDRFSAERTGGSVSTLTIQRTQQEDSAVYLCASSSSGTIPEKLFFGSGTQLSVL.

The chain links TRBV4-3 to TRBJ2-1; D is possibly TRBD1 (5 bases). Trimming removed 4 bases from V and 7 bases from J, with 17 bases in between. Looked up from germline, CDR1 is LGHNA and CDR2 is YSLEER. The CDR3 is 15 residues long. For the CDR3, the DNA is TGCGCCAGCAGCCCCGACCGGAGCAGGGCGAATGAGCAGTTCTTC. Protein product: CASSPDRSRANEQFF.

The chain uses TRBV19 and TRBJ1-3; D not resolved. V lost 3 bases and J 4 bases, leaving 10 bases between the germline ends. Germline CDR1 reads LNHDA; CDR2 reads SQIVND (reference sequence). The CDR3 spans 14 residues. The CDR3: CASSIDTLGNTIYF. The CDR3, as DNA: TGTGCCAGTAGTATCGACACCCTGGGAAACACCATATATTTT.

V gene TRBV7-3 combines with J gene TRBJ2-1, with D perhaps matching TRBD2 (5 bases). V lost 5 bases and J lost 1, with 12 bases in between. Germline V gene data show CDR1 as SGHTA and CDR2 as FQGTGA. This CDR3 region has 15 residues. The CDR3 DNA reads TGTGCCAGCAGCGAACTAGGGCAATCCTACAATGAGCAGTTCTTC. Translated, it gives CASSELGQSYNEQFF. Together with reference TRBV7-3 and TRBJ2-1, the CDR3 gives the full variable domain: GAGVSQTPSNKVTEKGKYVELRCDPISGHTALYWYRQSLGQGPEFLIYFQGTGAADDSGLPNDRFFAVRPEGSVSTLKIQRTERGDSAVYLCASSELGQSYNEQFFGPGTRLTVL.

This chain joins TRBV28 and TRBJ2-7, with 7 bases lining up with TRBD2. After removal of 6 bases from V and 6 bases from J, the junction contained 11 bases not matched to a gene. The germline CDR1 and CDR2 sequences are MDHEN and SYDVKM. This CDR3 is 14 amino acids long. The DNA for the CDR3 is TGTGCCAGCAGCCGGACTAGTCCTAGAGGCGAGCAGTACTTC. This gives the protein CASSRTSPRGEQYF.

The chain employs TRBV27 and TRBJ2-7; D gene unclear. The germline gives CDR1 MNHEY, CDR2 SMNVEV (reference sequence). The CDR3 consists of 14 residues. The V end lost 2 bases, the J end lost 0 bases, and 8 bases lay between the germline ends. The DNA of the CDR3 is TGTGCCAGCAGTTTAACTCTAGGCTCCTACGAGCAGTACTTC. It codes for CASSLTLGSYEQYF.

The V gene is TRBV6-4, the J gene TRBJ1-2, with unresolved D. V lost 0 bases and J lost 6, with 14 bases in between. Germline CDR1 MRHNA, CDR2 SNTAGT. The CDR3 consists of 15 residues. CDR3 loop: CASSDSSGSVHGYTF. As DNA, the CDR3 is TGTGCCAGCAGTGACTCGAGTGGGAGCGTGCATGGCTACACCTTC.

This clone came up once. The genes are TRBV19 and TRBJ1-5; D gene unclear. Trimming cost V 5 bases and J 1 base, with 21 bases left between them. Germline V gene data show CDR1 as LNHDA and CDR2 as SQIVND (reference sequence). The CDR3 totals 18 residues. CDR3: CASSSPGEEVESNQPQHF. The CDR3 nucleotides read TGTGCCAGTAGTTCCCCGGGTGAAGAAGTGGAAAGCAATCAGCCCCAGCATTTT.